The 7 T cell receptor beta chains given below trace back to one sample, sequenced in a study of a mutant IDH1 vaccine in newly diagnosed glioma. Their antigen targets remain unknown. Only in-frame clones appear in the TCRdb table, and some are missing; sequencing was by immunoSEQ multiplex PCR. The sample records about 94,000 clones, roughly 90% being singletons. Time point specified: week 47, end of study. The study gave 300 ug of mutant IDH1 20-mer peptide per vaccine dose, with topical imiquimod. Sequenced here: PBMCs, sampled from a glioma patient whose treatment included an IDH1 peptide vaccine. Receptor source: a woman aged 50 to 60 with glioma.

The V gene is TRBV9, the J gene TRBJ2-1; 11 nucleotides match TRBD1. V gave up 0 bases and J gave up 9 bases; unmatched junction bases: 8. Germline values: CDR1 SGDLS, CDR2 YYNGEE. CDR3 size: 16 residues. CDR3 sequence: CASSVASGTGGGEQFF. Written as DNA, the CDR3 is TGTGCCAGCAGCGTAGCTTCCGGGACAGGGGGAGGTGAGCAGTTCTTC.

This clone was observed a single time. The genes are TRBV5-3 and TRBJ2-7; 14 positions agree with TRBD2. TRBV5-3 is an ORF; its function is uncertain. V lost 4 bases and J lost 1; bases outside the gene matches: 1. This CDR3 region has 15 residues. CDR3 DNA: TGTGCCAGAAGCGGGACTAGCGGGAGTTCCTACGAGCAGTACTTC. This encodes CARSGTSGSSYEQYF.

The rearrangement uses TRBV11-3 and TRBJ2-7; D uncertain. The germline V and J ends were trimmed by 1 base and 3 bases, with 7 bases remaining between them. The CDR3 length is 13 residues. Looked up from germline, CDR1 is SGHNT and CDR2 is YENEEA. CDR3 sequence reads: CASSLAGDYEQYF. Written as DNA, the CDR3 is TGTGCCAGCAGCTTAGCGGGTGACTACGAGCAGTACTTC.

This clone has only one observation. The CDR3 DNA follows: TGTGCCAGCAGCGTTCAAGGACAGTCGAATACTGAAGCTTTCTTT. This codes for CASSVQGQSNTEAFF. The rearrangement joins TRBV9 to TRBJ1-1; possible D gene TRBD1, 6 bases. V lost 2 bases to trimming and J lost 5 bases, with 16 bases between them. The CDR3 contains 15 residues. CDR1 is SGDLS and CDR2 is YYNGEE in the germline V gene. Full variable domain (rest looked up from reference TRBV9 and TRBJ1-1): DSGVTQTPKHLITATGQRVTLRCSPRSGDLSVYWYQQSLDQGLQFLIQYYNGEERAKGNILERFSAQQFPDLHSELNLSSLELGDSALYFCASSVQGQSNTEAFFGQGTRLTVV.

V is TRBV1 and J is TRBJ2-7; no check of the table's D call, TRBD2, against the DNA was made. TRBV1 is given as a pseudogene. The CDR3 has 19 amino acids. The CDR3, as DNA: TGCACCAGCAGCCAACGACTAGCGGGAAAGGGAAAGCCTACCTACGAGCAGTACTTC. Protein product: CTSSQRLAGKGKPTYEQYF.

CDR3 loop: CSVSGASGKNTGELFF. The CDR3 DNA follows: TGCAGCGTCTCGGGGGCTAGCGGGAAAAACACCGGGGAGCTGTTTTTT. The chain links TRBV29-1 to TRBJ2-2, with 9 bases aligning to TRBD2. Germline V lookup: CDR1 SQVTM, CDR2 ANQGSEA. The V gene end was trimmed by 6 bases and the J gene end by 2 bases; junction bases not matched to a gene: 10. CDR3 size: 16 residues.

The CDR3 loop reads CARRPGQKINEKLFF. The DNA for the CDR3 is TGCGCCAGGAGACCCGGACAAAAGATTAATGAAAAACTGTTTTTT. The gene calls are TRBV10-1 and TRBJ1-4, with D tentatively TRBD1 (5 bases). The length of the CDR3 is 15 residues. Trimming pared 9 bases from V and 4 bases from J, leaving 18 bases between. The V gene's germline CDR1 is WNHNN and CDR2 SYGVQD (reference sequence).